The clone carrying this TCR beta chain was detected many times. Its antigen remains unidentified. This record comes from a study of T cells after yellow fever vaccination. The study, taken as a whole, reports: Booster samples showed a return of most primary-vaccination clones (approximately 96% CD4, around 88% CD8). Highly abundant clonotypes carried over from the bulk population could end up in FACS-sorted repertoires as contaminants.

By 5'RACE template switching, TCR cDNA was produced, with a universal primer site and UMIs added in the process. Using its own MiXCR run on the 5' RACE reads, TCRdb lists one record per CDR3 protein. The sample yields 200,000 to 250,000 distinct CDR3 sequences, approximately 3% seen once. CDR3 length: 13 residues. V lost 7 bases and J lost 7; bases outside the gene matches: 8. The germline V gene has CDR1 SQVTM and CDR2 ANQGSEA. The clonotype originates from a man aged 18-30 years who received the YFV17D yellow fever vaccine. Sequencing used CD4+ T cells sorted from PBMCs, obtained 10 days after the yellow fever booster vaccination. The rearrangement uses TRBV29-1 and TRBJ2-4, with 9 bases lining up with TRBD1. CDR3 protein: CSAAQGADNIQYF. CDR3 bases: TGCAGCGCTGCACAGGGGGCAGACAACATTCAGTACTTC.